Shown below are 27 T cell receptor beta chains from a single sample sequenced in a study of post-analysis software for immune sequencing data. Incorporated into the TCR beta cDNA libraries were unique molecular identifiers, which served to reduce PCR and sequencing biases. TCRdb re-called the PCR reads with MiXCR, one entry per CDR3 protein. Here the sample spans about 540,000 distinct CDR3 sequences, under 40% being singletons. General study findings and limits: Among five TRBV segments more frequent in patients than controls were TRBV5-6, TRBV5-1 and TRBV20-1.

Antigens of these TCRs are unknown. The sequencing sample was made of blood. These receptors came from a girl aged 2-17 years with multiple sclerosis.

The chain employs TRBV6-5 and TRBJ1-2, with no clear D. Germline-derived CDR1 and CDR2 are MNHEY and SVGAGI. The length of the CDR3 is 16 residues. V lost 1 base and J lost 3, with 15 bases in between. The CDR3, as DNA: TGTGCCAGCAGTTACTGGGCGTGCGACCAGGACTATGGCTACACCTTC. Protein sequence: CASSYWACDQDYGYTF.

This clonotype showed up just a few times. The chain is built from TRBV20-1 and TRBJ2-1; D call uncertain. Trimming left V 1 base short and J 4 bases short, with 11 bases between. In germline, CDR1 is DFQATT, CDR2 SNEGSKA (reference sequence). The length of the CDR3 is 14 residues. The CDR3 DNA reads TGCAGTGCTAGAGCCGCCCCCGTATACAATGAGCAGTTCTTC. It specifies CSARAAPVYNEQFF.

This clonotype was observed a few times. The V gene is TRBV6-6, the J gene TRBJ1-1; D gene unclear. The CDR3 covers 14 residues. The V gene's germline CDR1 is MNHNY and CDR2 SVGAGI (reference sequence). Trimming removed 7 bases at V and 4 bases at J, with 16 bases between. The chain's CDR3 is CASTKDRVATEAFF. The CDR3 nucleotides are TGTGCCAGCACCAAAGATAGGGTTGCCACTGAAGCTTTCTTT.

This clonotype has a count of ten or more. The junction and the germline gene differ at one end; a read error may be behind it. The chain is built from TRBV5-1 and TRBJ2-5; D is perhaps TRBD1 (6 bases). The length of the CDR3 is 14 residues. Germline lookup yields CDR1 SGHRS and CDR2 YFSETQ. CDR3 bases: TGTGCCAGCAGCTTGGTGAGGGGGCAAGAGACCCAGTACTTC. It yields the protein CASSLVRGQETQYF.

This chain's CDR3 is CSSREGLAGGGTKNIQYF. The CDR3 nucleotides are TGCAGCTCCCGCGAGGGACTAGCGGGGGGCGGGACCAAAAACATTCAGTACTTC. The V call is TRBV20-1, the J call TRBJ2-4; 15 bases are a match to TRBD2. From germline, CDR1 is DFQATT and CDR2 SNEGSKA (reference sequence). The CDR3 totals 18 residues.

This clonotype showed up just a few times. The chain joins TRBV29-1 to TRBJ2-1, with 7 bases matching TRBD1. This CDR3 spans 13 amino acids. Looked up from germline, CDR1 is SQVTM and CDR2 is ANQGSEA. Losses at the gene ends were 7 bases for V and 6 bases for J; bases not matched to a gene: 9. The CDR3 is CSAPSYRGNEQFF. The CDR3 region has the DNA TGCAGCGCTCCGAGTTACAGGGGCAATGAGCAGTTCTTC.

V and J are TRBV6-2 or TRBV6-3 and TRBJ1-5; possibly TRBD1 for D (5 bases). Germline V CDR1 and CDR2: MNHEY, SVGEGT. There are 13 residues in the CDR3. The V end was cut by 6 bases, the J end by 5 bases, with 11 bases between. Here the CDR3 reads CASSHGTDQPQHF. The CDR3 nucleotides are TGTGCCAGCAGCCATGGGACCGATCAGCCCCAGCATTTT.

This clonotype was seen more than once but under ten times. The rearrangement joins TRBV18 to TRBJ2-1; 8 bases fit TRBD1. The CDR3 has 17 amino acids. V was clipped by 1 base and J by 5 bases; unmatched bases: 10. The germline V gene encodes CDR1 KGHSH and CDR2 LQKENI. Here the CDR3 DNA reads TGTGCCAGCTCACCACTCCCCACAGGGGGATTGGACAATGAGCAGTTCTTC. This codes for CASSPLPTGGLDNEQFF.

The V call is TRBV20-1, the J call TRBJ1-5; 7 nucleotides line up with TRBD1. The V gene's germline CDR1 is DFQATT and CDR2 SNEGSKA (reference sequence). This CDR3 is built from 14 residues. After removal of 3 bases from V and 1 base from J, the junction contained 3 bases not matched to a gene. In DNA, the CDR3 is TGCAGTGCTAGGAACAGGGGCAGCAATCAGCCCCAGCATTTT. As protein: CSARNRGSNQPQHF.

V usage is TRBV12-5 and J usage is TRBJ1-1, with no clear D. Germline V gene sequence: CDR1 LGHNT, CDR2 FRNRAP. The CDR3 is 17 amino acids. Trimming cost V 0 bases and J 5 bases, with 19 bases left between them. CDR3 loop: CASGLVMTPGSLTEAFF. The CDR3, as DNA: TGTGCTAGTGGTTTGGTAATGACACCGGGGAGTCTTACTGAAGCTTTCTTT. Full variable domain (remainder filled in from reference TRBV12-5 and TRBJ1-1): DARVTQTPRHKVTEMGQEVTMRCQPILGHNTVFWYRQTMMQGLELLAYFRNRAPLDDSGMPKDRFSAEMPDATLATLKIQPSEPRDSAVYFCASGLVMTPGSLTEAFFGQGTRLTVV.

This clonotype was picked up a small number of times. This chain connects TRBV27 to TRBJ2-1; D may match TRBD1 or TRBD2 (5 bases each). The V and J ends lost 8 bases and 4 bases respectively, with 9 bases between them. CDR3 size: 12 residues. Germline V gene lookup returns CDR1 MNHEY and CDR2 SMNVEV (reference sequence). Here the CDR3 reads CASLGDYNEQFF. In DNA, the CDR3 is TGTGCCAGCCTGGGGGATTACAATGAGCAGTTCTTC.

The J gene is TRBJ2-1, the V gene TRBV6-2 or TRBV6-3; 13 bases are a match to TRBD2. This CDR3 has 14 residues. The J segment lost 11 bases and the V segment lost 7 bases, leaving 8 bases of the junction unmatched. Germline CDR1 reads MNHEY; CDR2 reads SVGEGT. The CDR3 reads CASTSPTSGGQQFF. The DNA for the CDR3 is TGTGCCAGCACCTCGCCGACTAGCGGGGGGCAGCAGTTCTTC.

Here the CDR3 reads CASRPIQITSTDTQYF. CDR3 bases: TGTGCCAGCAGACCGATACAGATTACTAGCACAGATACGCAGTATTTT. The rearrangement links TRBV5-6 to TRBJ2-3; D is undetermined. CDR1 SGHDT and CDR2 YYEEEE come from the germline V gene. The germline V and J ends were trimmed by 5 bases and 0 bases, with 16 bases remaining between them. CDR3 length: 16 residues.

The table lists this clonotype with a few counts. V is TRBV5-1 and J is TRBJ2-5; D is possibly TRBD2 (5 bases). V was clipped by 3 bases and J by 2 bases, with 8 bases between them. Germline V lookup: CDR1 SGHRS, CDR2 YFSETQ. CDR3 length equals 13 residues. The CDR3 DNA reads as TGCGCCAGCAGCTATGAGGGACAAGAGACCCAGTACTTC. Its translation is CASSYEGQETQYF.

This clonotype turned up a few times. This chain uses TRBV7-2 with TRBJ2-1; 13 bases match TRBD2. Per germline, CDR1 SGHTA and CDR2 FQGNSA. The ends lost 5 bases at V and 2 bases at J; junction bases unmatched: 9. This CDR3 comprises 18 residues. CDR3 coding DNA: TGTGCCAGCAGCATCACTAGCGGGGGGGCCTATCCCTACAATGAGCAGTTCTTC. Encoded protein: CASSITSGGAYPYNEQFF.

V and J are TRBV6-5 and TRBJ1-2, with no clear D. The CDR3 totals 15 residues. V was pared by 4 bases and J by 8 bases, with 20 bases between. Germline V gene lookup returns CDR1 MNHEY and CDR2 SVGAGI. As DNA, the CDR3 is TGTGCCAGCAGTTCCTCCCGTGGGAGCTTATGGGGCTACACCTTC. Its protein product is CASSSSRGSLWGYTF.

The chain recombines TRBV2 with TRBJ2-4, with 11 bases identical to TRBD2. The J call may be faulty, since TRBJ2-7 better matches the DNA end. The V gene's germline CDR1 is SNHLY and CDR2 FYNNEI. CDR3 length: 16 residues. The CDR3 DNA is TGTGCCAGCAGGGGACTAGCGGCTACCGCTACCTACGAGCAGTACTTC. Translation: CASRGLAATATYEQYF.

This clonotype has more than one count but fewer than ten. The V and J genes are TRBV5-4 and TRBJ2-5; D remains ambiguous. This CDR3 region has 13 residues. The germline CDR1 and CDR2 sequences are SGHNT and YYREEE (reference sequence). With 0 bases removed from V and 1 base from J, the gap between germline ends came to 4 bases. The CDR3 region is CASSLVRQETQYF. The CDR3 nucleotides are TGTGCCAGCAGCTTGGTTCGCCAAGAGACCCAGTACTTC.

This rearrangement joins TRBV5-5 to TRBJ1-4; no definite D call. V lost 7 bases, J lost 0 bases, and 13 bases lay in between. Germline lookup yields CDR1 SGHKS and CDR2 YYEKEE (reference sequence). The CDR3 contains 15 residues. The CDR3: CASEQAVATNEKLFF. In nucleotides, the CDR3 is TGTGCCAGCGAGCAGGCTGTTGCAACTAATGAAAAACTGTTTTTT.

This clonotype was seen ten or more times. V gene TRBV4-1 combines with J gene TRBJ1-1; D call uncertain. This CDR3 is 15 amino acids long. Germline V gene data show CDR1 as MGHRA and CDR2 as YSYEKL. V lost 1 base to trimming and J lost 1 base, with 10 bases between them. CDR3 in amino acids: CASSQAAIPNTEAFF. The DNA of the CDR3 is TGCGCCAGCAGCCAAGCGGCCATTCCGAACACTGAAGCTTTCTTT.

CDR3 protein: CASRTIQGPYNEQFF. The CDR3 DNA follows: TGTGCCAGCAGGACGATTCAGGGGCCCTACAATGAGCAGTTCTTC. This chain links TRBV7-9 with TRBJ2-1; maybe TRBD1 (6 bases). Germline CDR1 is SEHNR and CDR2 is FQNEAQ (reference sequence). The CDR3 runs 15 residues. Trimming removed 6 bases from V and 2 bases from J, with 14 bases in between.

This clonotype was seen ten or more times. This chain connects TRBV2 to TRBJ2-3; 10 bases agree with TRBD2. Germline values: CDR1 SNHLY, CDR2 FYNNEI. The CDR3 length is 18 residues. V trimming: 5 bases; J trimming: 6 bases; junction bases outside the gene matches: 17. The CDR3 spells CASSTLTRLAGRPDTQYF. Written as DNA, the CDR3 is TGTGCCAGCAGTACCCTAACCCGACTAGCGGGCCGCCCGGATACGCAGTATTTT.

This chain links TRBV7-8 with TRBJ2-5; D remains unclear. The DNA end is a closer match to TRBJ2-7, so the J assignment may be wrong. Germline V CDR1 and CDR2: SGHVS, FQNEAQ. There are 14 residues in the CDR3. CDR3 nucleotide sequence: TGTGCCAGCAGCTGGCCCAGGAATTCCCACGAGCAGTACTTC. Its protein product is CASSWPRNSHEQYF.

The chain carries TRBV5-1 and TRBJ2-5; the match to TRBD1 covers 11 bases. This CDR3 is 16 amino acids long. With 6 bases clipped from V and 4 bases from J, the junction kept 11 bases outside the gene matches. CDR1 SGHRS and CDR2 YFSETQ come from the germline V gene. CDR3 amino acids: CASNSLAGTGGETQYF. Here the CDR3 DNA reads TGCGCCAGCAACTCGTTGGCCGGGACAGGGGGAGAGACCCAGTACTTC.

This clonotype was observed a few times. V and J are TRBV5-6 and TRBJ1-5; D remains ambiguous. Germline assignment: CDR1 SGHDT and CDR2 YYEEEE. The CDR3 extends over 15 amino acids. V lost 4 bases, J lost 2 bases, and 13 bases lay in between. Here the CDR3 reads CASSPSAEGNQPQHF. CDR3 DNA sequence: TGTGCCAGCAGCCCCTCGGCGGAGGGCAATCAGCCCCAGCATTTT.

This clonotype showed up just once. The rearrangement uses TRBV29-1 and TRBJ1-1; TRBD1 is a possible D gene (5 bases). The CDR3 is 13 residues long. V lost 6 bases, J lost 5 bases, and 16 bases lay in between. CDR1 is SQVTM and CDR2 is ANQGSEA in the germline V gene. This CDR3 reads CSVRDGRGTEAFF. CDR3 nucleotide sequence: TGCAGCGTCCGGGACGGTCGAGGGACTGAAGCTTTCTTT.

The V gene is TRBV21-1, the J gene TRBJ2-7. TRBV21-1 constitutes a pseudogene. CDR3 length: 14 amino acids. Written as DNA, the CDR3 is TGTGCCAGCAGCAAGATGACGATGACCTACGAGCAGTACTTC. Translation gives CASSKMTMTYEQYF.